Following are 20 T cell receptor beta chains from one sample sequenced in a study of CXCR3-negative and CXCR3-positive naive CD8 T cells. General study points: CXCR3-positive naive cells had TRB CDR3s that were more hydrophobic than CXCR3-negative naive cells had.

The study made its TRB cDNA libraries by 5' RACE, adding UMI labels. TCRdb re-called the 5' RACE reads and shows each CDR3 protein once, DNA omitted. The data include 50,000 to 60,000 distinct CDR3 sequences; the top ten clones carry 0.55% to 0.6%. These receptors' antigens are unknown. Sequencing input: naive CXCR3+ CD8+ T cells from blood. The subset denotes: CD45RO-CCR7+CD27+CD95- naive CD8+ T cells expressing CXCR3 (TNR3+). Receptor source: a human donor in good health. Some clones in this sample may be carry-over from other donors' samples.

This chain links TRBV5-6 with TRBJ2-1; TCRdb returns TRBD1, unconfirmable since there is no DNA. The CDR3 loop spans 11 amino acids. Germline-derived CDR1 and CDR2 are SGHDT and YYEEEE. CDR3 loop: CASTAGSKQFF.

J is TRBJ1-5 and V is TRBV9; the TCRdb D gene call, TRBD1, has no DNA to confirm it. This CDR3 is built from 15 residues. Germline V CDR1 and CDR2: SGDLS, YYNGEE. This CDR3 reads CASSVEAGANQPQHF. Combining the CDR3 with reference TRBV9 and TRBJ1-5 gives the whole variable domain DSGVTQTPKHLITATGQRVTLRCSPRSGDLSVYWYQQSLDQGLQFLIQYYNGEERAKGNILERFSAQQFPDLHSELNLSSLELGDSALYFCASSVEAGANQPQHFGDGTRLSIL.

The V gene is TRBV2, the J gene TRBJ2-1; TCRdb's D call, TRBD2, is unchecked because there is no DNA. The CDR3 is 16 residues long. In germline, CDR1 is SNHLY, CDR2 FYNNEI. CDR3 amino acids: CASSGGAGGNYNEQFF.

The V gene is TRBV20-1, the J gene TRBJ2-2; lacking DNA, the TRBD2 call made by TCRdb goes unchecked. Germline V CDR1 and CDR2: DFQATT, SNEGSKA (reference sequence). The CDR3 loop spans 13 amino acids. Here the CDR3 reads CSATSSSTGELFF.

The rearrangement uses TRBV6-2 or TRBV6-3 and TRBJ2-7; TCRdb names TRBD1, which stays unverified in the absence of DNA. CDR1 and CDR2 (germline): MNHEY, SVGEGT. The CDR3 length is 14 residues. The CDR3 is CASSAREGSYEQYF.

The rearrangement uses TRBV12-3 or TRBV12-4 and TRBJ2-1. The CDR3 sequence is 12 residues long. The CDR3: CASSSERNEQFF.

The chain combines TRBV20-1 with TRBJ1-1; the D call from TCRdb, TRBD1, cannot be confirmed without DNA. Germline values: CDR1 DFQATT, CDR2 SNEGSKA (reference sequence). The CDR3 has 16 amino acids. This CDR3 reads CSARDATGTGETEAFF.

The chain joins TRBV27 to TRBJ1-2; TCRdb lists TRBD1, though no DNA is available to test this call. Germline CDR1 is MNHEY and CDR2 is SMNVEV (reference sequence). This CDR3 is 14 amino acids long. CDR3 protein: CASSLRGTNYGYTF.

V usage is TRBV10-3 and J usage is TRBJ2-7; there is no DNA to check the TCRdb D call of TRBD1. This CDR3 is built from 15 residues. The germline CDR1 and CDR2 sequences are ENHRY and SYGVKD. The CDR3 loop is CAISGDHRGPSEQYF.

The chain recombines TRBV9 with TRBJ2-7; the D call from TCRdb, TRBD2, cannot be confirmed without DNA. The CDR3 consists of 15 residues. CDR1 and CDR2 (germline): SGDLS, YYNGEE. The CDR3 loop is CASSGGGGTSYEQYF.

This chain connects TRBV5-6 to TRBJ2-5; TCRdb picks TRBD1, but there is no DNA to check that call. The CDR3 consists of 16 residues. Germline V gene lookup returns CDR1 SGHDT and CDR2 YYEEEE. CDR3 residues: CASREVDRGLQETQYF.

The chain is built from TRBV28 and TRBJ2-7; there is no DNA to check the TCRdb D call of TRBD1. The CDR3 loop spans 14 amino acids. Germline loops: CDR1 MDHEN, CDR2 SYDVKM. CDR3 sequence: CASSFRGETYEQYF.

The rearrangement links TRBV7-6 to TRBJ2-7; lacking DNA, the TRBD2 call made by TCRdb goes unchecked. The CDR3 covers 12 residues. The germline V gene encodes CDR1 SGHVS and CDR2 FNYEAQ. The CDR3 spells CASSLEGHEQYF.

V and J are TRBV5-1 and TRBJ2-7; TCRdb picks TRBD1, but there is no DNA to check that call. CDR1 and CDR2 from the germline V gene are SGHRS and YFSETQ. The CDR3 loop spans 16 amino acids. CDR3: CASSPGQGGISYEQYF.

V usage is TRBV20-1 and J usage is TRBJ1-2; TCRdb gives TRBD1 as the D gene, but with no DNA this cannot be confirmed. CDR3 length equals 13 residues. CDR1 is DFQATT, CDR2 SNEGSKA, per germline (reference sequence). CDR3 in amino acids: CSQGQEPAYGYTF.

CDR3 residues: CASSLNRDSPLHF. The chain employs TRBV5-1 and TRBJ1-6; TCRdb selects TRBD1, and the lack of DNA leaves this call unchecked. The CDR3 length is 13 residues. From germline, CDR1 is SGHRS and CDR2 YFSETQ.

The rearrangement joins TRBV29-1 to TRBJ2-7. CDR1 and CDR2 from the germline V gene are SQVTM and ANQGSEA. The CDR3 is 13 residues long. CDR3 in amino acids: CSVLGLGTYEQYF.

This chain joins TRBV12-3 or TRBV12-4 and TRBJ1-2; lacking DNA, the TRBD1 call made by TCRdb goes unchecked. This CDR3 is built from 15 residues. The chain's CDR3 is CASSLRAGVLHGYTF.

The chain carries TRBV7-2 and TRBJ2-5; the D call of TRBD1 rests on TCRdb alone, since no DNA is present to check it. Germline V gene data show CDR1 as SGHTA and CDR2 as FQGNSA. There are 17 residues in the CDR3. CDR3 sequence reads: CASSTTLAGGATWAQYF.

V gene TRBV15 combines with J gene TRBJ2-4; TCRdb calls TRBD1, which cannot be checked without DNA. Germline V lookup: CDR1 LNHNV, CDR2 YYDKDF (reference sequence). The CDR3 extends over 13 amino acids. This CDR3 reads CATSRTGVDIQYF. Together with reference TRBV15 and TRBJ2-4, the CDR3 gives the full variable domain: DAMVIQNPRYQVTQFGKPVTLSCSQTLNHNVMYWYQQKSSQAPKLLFHYYDKDFNNEADTPDNFQSRRPNTSFCFLDIRSPGLGDTAMYLCATSRTGVDIQYFGAGTRLSVL.